This T cell receptor (beta chain) was identified in a study of T cell responses to AZD1222 COVID-19 vaccine. Points from the study as a whole: Spike-specific TCR breadth rose after two AZD1222 doses, and depth rose as well.

V dropped 6 bases and J dropped 6; count of bases not matched to a gene: 9. The germline gives CDR1 SNHLY, CDR2 FYNNEI. The CDR3 is 15 residues long. The repertoire was sequenced with immunoSEQ multiplex PCR; TCRdb's copy has only in-frame clones and lacks some. The table shows about 83,000 clones, with roughly 90% occurring only once. With respect to this clone: The antigen is unknown.

The clonotype comes from an adult in good health. This rearrangement joins TRBV2 to TRBJ1-5; 9 bases match TRBD1. The sample consisted of peripheral blood, taken on day 0 of MenACWY control vaccination. The CDR3 is CASSEQGAAAQPQHF. In DNA, the CDR3 is TGTGCCAGCAGCGAACAGGGGGCCGCGGCTCAGCCCCAGCATTTT.